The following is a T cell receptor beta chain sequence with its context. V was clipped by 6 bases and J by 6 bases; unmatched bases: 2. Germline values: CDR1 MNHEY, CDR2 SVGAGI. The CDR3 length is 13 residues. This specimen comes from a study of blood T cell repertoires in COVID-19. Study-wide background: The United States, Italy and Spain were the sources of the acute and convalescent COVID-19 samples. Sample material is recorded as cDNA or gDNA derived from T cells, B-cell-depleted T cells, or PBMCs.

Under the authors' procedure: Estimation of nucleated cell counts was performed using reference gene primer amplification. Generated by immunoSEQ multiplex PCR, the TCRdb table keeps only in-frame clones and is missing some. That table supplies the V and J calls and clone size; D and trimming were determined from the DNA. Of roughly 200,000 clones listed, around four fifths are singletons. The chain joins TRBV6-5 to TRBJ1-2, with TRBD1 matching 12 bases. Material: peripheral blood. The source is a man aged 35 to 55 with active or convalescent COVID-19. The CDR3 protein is CASRGTGGDGYTF. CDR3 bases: TGTGCCAGCAGGGGGACAGGGGGCGATGGCTACACCTTC.